This T cell receptor beta chain derives from a study of blood T cells in healthy people across ages. Using a J-beta primer mix together with a sample-barcoded 5' primer, a second PCR was run for roughly 6 to 12 cycles. TCRdb itself ran the 5' RACE reads through MiXCR, one entry per CDR3 protein. This sample has about 1.4 million distinct CDR3 sequences, with approximately 59% found just once. This CDR3 has 14 amino acids. Trimming took 0 bases from V and 1 from J, leaving 7 bases between them. Germline CDR1 SGHRS, CDR2 YFSETQ. This clonotype was sampled from a man between 18 and 29 years old in good health. Sequencing was carried out using blood. This chain uses TRBV5-1 with TRBJ1-1; D not certain. The CDR3 nucleotides read TGCGCCAGCAGCTTGGTGGAGCCGAACACTGAAGCTTTCTTT. It translates to CASSLVEPNTEAFF.